The sequence of this TCR beta chain was determined in a study of human T cells and chemical hapten exposure. CDR3 length equals 12 residues. Trimming removed 5 bases from V and 3 bases from J, with 4 bases in between. Germline CDR1 and CDR2: SGHTA and FQGNSA. The sample's time point: patch test 3, about 24 weeks after DPC sensitization. Indicated treatment: therapeutic diphenylcyclopropenone sensitization with weekly scalp DPC. Unique molecular identifiers were linked by the library to individual cDNA molecules. TCRdb passed the RACE reads through MiXCR, listing each CDR3 protein once. Of 150,000 to 200,000 distinct CDR3 sequences listed, 28% are singletons. Remarks on this clonotype: A much larger clone differs by one base, so this may be a read error.

This material consisted of whole blood, taken in connection with sensitization to the hapten diphenylcyclopropenone (DPC). The chain uses TRBV7-2 and TRBJ2-2; D is unresolved. The sequence came from a woman between 18 and 29 years old with alopecia areata. Some clones in this sample may be carry-over from other donors' samples. This CDR3 is CASSLYTGELFF. The CDR3 DNA sequence: TGTGCCAGCAGCCTATACACCGGGGAGCTGTTTTTT. Drawing the rest from reference TRBV7-2 and TRBJ2-2, the complete variable domain is GAGVSQSPSNKVTEKGKDVELRCDPISGHTALYWYRQSLGQGLEFLIYFQGNSAPDKSGLPSDRFSAERTGGSVSTLTIQRTQQEDSAVYLCASSLYTGELFFGEGSRLTVL.